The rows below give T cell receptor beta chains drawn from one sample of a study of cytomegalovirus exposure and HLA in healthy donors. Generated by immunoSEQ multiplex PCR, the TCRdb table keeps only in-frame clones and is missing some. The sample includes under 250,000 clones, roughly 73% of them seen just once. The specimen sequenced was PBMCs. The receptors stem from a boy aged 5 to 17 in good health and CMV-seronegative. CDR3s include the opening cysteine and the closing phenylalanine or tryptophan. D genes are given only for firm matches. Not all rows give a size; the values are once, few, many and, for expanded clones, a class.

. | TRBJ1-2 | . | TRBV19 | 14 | CASSTGGWRYGYTF | TGTGCCAGTAGTACGGGGGGCTGGCGCTATGGCTACACCTTC
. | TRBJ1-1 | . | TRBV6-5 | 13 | CASSYSRGTEAFF | TGTGCCAGCAGTTACTCGAGGGGGACTGAAGCTTTCTTT
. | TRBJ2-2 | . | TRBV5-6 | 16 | CASSLGDSANTGELFF | TGTGCCAGCAGCTTGGGAGATAGTGCGAACACCGGGGAGCTGTTTTTT
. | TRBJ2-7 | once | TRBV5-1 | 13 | CASSSDSSYEQYF | TGCGCCAGCAGCTCCGACAGTTCCTACGAGCAGTACTTC
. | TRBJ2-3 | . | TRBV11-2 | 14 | CASILNRDTDTQYF | TGTGCCAGCATCTTAAACCGGGACACAGATACGCAGTATTTT
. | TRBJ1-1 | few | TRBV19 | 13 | CASSIPGGTEAFF | TGTGCCAGTAGTATCCCGGGGGGCACTGAAGCTTTCTTT
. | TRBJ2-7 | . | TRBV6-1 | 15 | CASDSVRGAFGEQYF | TGTGCCAGTGACTCTGTCCGCGGAGCTTTTGGCGAGCAGTACTTC
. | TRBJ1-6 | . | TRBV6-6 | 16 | CASSYSPGLDYSPLHF | TGTGCCAGCAGTTACTCTCCAGGACTGGATTATTCACCCCTCCACTTT
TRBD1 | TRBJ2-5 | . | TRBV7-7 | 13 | CASSSTGAETQYF | TGTGCTAGCAGCTCTACAGGGGCTGAGACCCAGTACTTC
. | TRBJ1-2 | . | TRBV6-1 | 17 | CASSEGGTINSLYGYTF | TGTGCCAGCAGTGAAGGGGGGACAATAAATTCCCTCTATGGCTACACCTTC